A selection of T cell receptor beta chains follows, all from one sample in a study of post-analysis software for immune sequencing data. TCRdb independently ran MiXCR on the PCR reads; one entry per CDR3 protein. This table has about 820,000 distinct CDR3 sequences, approximately 53% appearing once. The sequenced material came from blood. The receptors were gathered from a girl aged 10-17 years with multiple sclerosis. Each CDR3 is given with its conserved first and last residue. Fields, in order: J gene, clone size, D gene, V gene, CDR3 DNA, CDR3 protein. A D gene is named only where the DNA matches it firmly. Clone size, where shown, is once, few, many, or a class for clones that have expanded.

j_call: TRBJ1-2; clone_size: -; d_call: -; v_call: TRBV12-3/TRBV12-4; cdr3_nt: TGTGCCAGCACCTTCTCGGACCGACATGGCTACACCTTC; cdr3_aa: CASTFSDRHGYTF
j_call: TRBJ2-3; clone_size: -; d_call: -; v_call: TRBV2; cdr3_nt: TGTGCCAGCAGTGAAGTACAACAGGCGATACTCACAGATACGCAGTATTTT; cdr3_aa: CASSEVQQAILTDTQYF
j_call: TRBJ2-5; clone_size: -; d_call: -; v_call: TRBV6-6; cdr3_nt: TGTGCCACCAGTTACCTGTCGGCAGGGCCAGAGACCCAGTACTTC; cdr3_aa: CATSYLSAGPETQYF
j_call: TRBJ2-5; clone_size: -; d_call: -; v_call: TRBV10-3; cdr3_nt: TGTGCCACCAGTGATTCGACAAACCTCCAAGAGACCCAGTACTTC; cdr3_aa: CATSDSTNLQETQYF
j_call: TRBJ1-2; clone_size: -; d_call: -; v_call: TRBV5-1; cdr3_nt: TGCGCCAGCAGCTTGGAACCAGGAGGGAACTATGGCTACACCTTC; cdr3_aa: CASSLEPGGNYGYTF
j_call: TRBJ1-1; clone_size: -; d_call: -; v_call: TRBV7-8; cdr3_nt: TGTGCCAGCAGCTTAGTGGCCGGGGCGAACACTGAAGCTTTCTTT; cdr3_aa: CASSLVAGANTEAFF
j_call: TRBJ2-5; clone_size: once; d_call: -; v_call: TRBV7-9; cdr3_nt: TGTGCCAACAGCCCATCGGACGCTCGGACCCGAGAGACCCAGTACTTC; cdr3_aa: CANSPSDARTRETQYF
j_call: TRBJ1-2; clone_size: few; d_call: -; v_call: TRBV29-1; cdr3_nt: TGCAGCGTTGACGCTACGACAGGCTACTATGGCTACACCTTC; cdr3_aa: CSVDATTGYYGYTF
j_call: TRBJ2-3; clone_size: -; d_call: -; v_call: TRBV10-3; cdr3_nt: TGTGCCATCAGTGAGTCGGATACGGGGTATAGCACAGATACGCAGTATTTT; cdr3_aa: CAISESDTGYSTDTQYF
j_call: TRBJ1-1; clone_size: -; d_call: -; v_call: TRBV10-3; cdr3_nt: TGTGCCATCAGTGGCGGTCGCGTGAGTCCTGACACTGAAGCTTTCTTT; cdr3_aa: CAISGGRVSPDTEAFF
j_call: TRBJ2-3; clone_size: -; d_call: TRBD2; v_call: TRBV20-1; cdr3_nt: TGCAGTGCTAGAGTTGGGACTAGCGGAACAGATACGCAGTATTTT; cdr3_aa: CSARVGTSGTDTQYF
j_call: TRBJ2-3; clone_size: few; d_call: -; v_call: TRBV12-3/TRBV12-4; cdr3_nt: TGTGCCAGCAGTTTAAGACTATCCCCGGATACGCAGTATTTT; cdr3_aa: CASSLRLSPDTQYF
j_call: TRBJ2-1; clone_size: -; d_call: TRBD2; v_call: TRBV6-2/TRBV6-3; cdr3_nt: TGTGCCAGCAGTTACCCGGGTCTAGCGGGAGTTAACGACAATGAGCAGTTCTTC; cdr3_aa: CASSYPGLAGVNDNEQFF
j_call: TRBJ2-1; clone_size: -; d_call: -; v_call: TRBV20-1; cdr3_nt: TGCAGTGCCAGGCACCACGGGACCTATCGCTACAATGAGCAGTTCTTC; cdr3_aa: CSARHHGTYRYNEQFF
j_call: TRBJ2-3; clone_size: -; d_call: TRBD1; v_call: TRBV7-9; cdr3_nt: TGTGCCAGCAGCCGGGACAGCCTGACGCAGTATTTT; cdr3_aa: CASSRDSLTQYF
j_call: TRBJ1-1; clone_size: -; d_call: -; v_call: TRBV29-1; cdr3_nt: TGCAGCGTTGAAGGGGGGGGTTGGACTGAAGCTTTCTTT; cdr3_aa: CSVEGGGWTEAFF
j_call: TRBJ2-7; clone_size: few; d_call: TRBD2; v_call: TRBV18; cdr3_nt: TGTGCCAGCTCACCACCGGGAGGGCGCTACGAGCAGTACTTC; cdr3_aa: CASSPPGGRYEQYF
j_call: TRBJ1-2; clone_size: -; d_call: -; v_call: TRBV20-1; cdr3_nt: TGCAGTGCTAGACAGGGAGGCTATGGCTACACCTTC; cdr3_aa: CSARQGGYGYTF
j_call: TRBJ2-7; clone_size: few; d_call: TRBD1; v_call: TRBV10-3; cdr3_nt: TGTGCCATCAGTGACCAGACAGGGGGAGGGTCCTACGAGCAGTACTTC; cdr3_aa: CAISDQTGGGSYEQYF
j_call: TRBJ2-7; clone_size: few; d_call: TRBD2; v_call: TRBV20-1; cdr3_nt: TGCAGTGCTAGGGCTGGCGGGAGAAGCTCCTACGAGCAGTACTTC; cdr3_aa: CSARAGGRSSYEQYF
j_call: TRBJ1-2; clone_size: -; d_call: TRBD1; v_call: TRBV6-1; cdr3_nt: TGTGCCAGCAGTGAAGAGGGGACAGTACGCGGCTACACCTTC; cdr3_aa: CASSEEGTVRGYTF
j_call: TRBJ2-5; clone_size: few; d_call: TRBD1; v_call: TRBV29-1; cdr3_nt: TGCAGCGCGGACAGGGTGCAAGAGACCCAGTACTTC; cdr3_aa: CSADRVQETQYF
j_call: TRBJ2-1; clone_size: -; d_call: -; v_call: TRBV10-3; cdr3_nt: TGTGCCATCAGATGGGACCCACTGGATGAGCAGTTCTTC; cdr3_aa: CAIRWDPLDEQFF
j_call: TRBJ2-3; clone_size: few; d_call: -; v_call: TRBV10-3; cdr3_nt: TGTGCCATCAGTGAGCTGGGGAGGAGCCTGTTGAGGACAGATACGCAGTATTTT; cdr3_aa: CAISELGRSLLRTDTQYF
j_call: TRBJ1-4; clone_size: -; d_call: -; v_call: TRBV6-2/TRBV6-3; cdr3_nt: TGTGCCAGCAGACAGCGAAACAGGGTCGAAATGGAAAAACTGTTTTTT; cdr3_aa: CASRQRNRVEMEKLFF
j_call: TRBJ2-1; clone_size: -; d_call: -; v_call: TRBV12-3/TRBV12-4; cdr3_nt: TGTGCCAGCAGTTCTAGCACACTCAATGAGCAGTTCTTC; cdr3_aa: CASSSSTLNEQFF
j_call: TRBJ1-1; clone_size: -; d_call: TRBD1; v_call: TRBV29-1; cdr3_nt: TGCAGCGTTGACGGGACAGGGCTGAACACTGAAGCTTTCTTT; cdr3_aa: CSVDGTGLNTEAFF
j_call: TRBJ2-6; clone_size: -; d_call: -; v_call: TRBV19; cdr3_nt: TGTGCCAGTAGTATGGAGGGCCCCCCGTGGGCCAACGTCCTGACTTTC; cdr3_aa: CASSMEGPPWANVLTF
j_call: TRBJ2-1; clone_size: -; d_call: -; v_call: TRBV20-1; cdr3_nt: TGCAGTGCTAGAGATCCCCTAGGGCCCGTTAACAATGAGCAGTTCTTC; cdr3_aa: CSARDPLGPVNNEQFF
j_call: TRBJ2-7; clone_size: -; d_call: -; v_call: TRBV2; cdr3_nt: TGTGCCAGCAGTGACGACAGATTCTCCTACGAGCAGTACTTC; cdr3_aa: CASSDDRFSYEQYF
j_call: TRBJ2-6; clone_size: -; d_call: TRBD1; v_call: TRBV3-1; cdr3_nt: TGTGCCAGCAGCCGACGGACAGGGAGCTCTGGGGCCAACGTCCTGACTTTC; cdr3_aa: CASSRRTGSSGANVLTF
j_call: TRBJ2-7; clone_size: -; d_call: TRBD2; v_call: TRBV5-1; cdr3_nt: TGCGCCAGCAGCGGAGAGATACTAGCGGGAGGAAGCGAGCAGTACTTC; cdr3_aa: CASSGEILAGGSEQYF
j_call: TRBJ2-3; clone_size: few; d_call: -; v_call: TRBV24-1; cdr3_nt: TGTGCCACCAGTGAGCAAGGGAACACAGATACGCAGTATTTT; cdr3_aa: CATSEQGNTDTQYF
j_call: TRBJ2-7; clone_size: once; d_call: -; v_call: TRBV25-1; cdr3_nt: TGTGCCAGCAGTGAAAGGGACCGCCGGTACTTC; cdr3_aa: CASSERDRRYF
j_call: TRBJ2-7; clone_size: -; d_call: -; v_call: TRBV20-1; cdr3_nt: TGCAGGGCACGAGACATGTTACGAGAGCAGTACTTC; cdr3_aa: CRARDMLREQYF
j_call: TRBJ2-5; clone_size: -; d_call: -; v_call: TRBV12-3/TRBV12-4; cdr3_nt: TGTGCCAGCAGTTGGGACACATCGGGGGAGACCCAGTACTTC; cdr3_aa: CASSWDTSGETQYF
j_call: TRBJ1-5; clone_size: -; d_call: -; v_call: TRBV20-1; cdr3_nt: TGCAGTGCCACTAATATCCTGAGCGGACAGTTCAATCAGCCCCAGCATTTT; cdr3_aa: CSATNILSGQFNQPQHF
j_call: TRBJ2-7; clone_size: -; d_call: -; v_call: TRBV5-1; cdr3_nt: TGCGCCAGCAGCCCAGGTCTGGGTCCCGGAGAGCAGTACTTC; cdr3_aa: CASSPGLGPGEQYF
j_call: TRBJ2-2; clone_size: -; d_call: -; v_call: TRBV12-3/TRBV12-4; cdr3_nt: TGTGCCAGCAGTTTAAGGATAGCATGGTCCGGGGAGCTGTTTTTT; cdr3_aa: CASSLRIAWSGELFF
j_call: TRBJ2-3; clone_size: few; d_call: -; v_call: TRBV5-1; cdr3_nt: TGCGCCAGCAGCTTGGATATCCGCACAGATACGCAGTATTTT; cdr3_aa: CASSLDIRTDTQYF
j_call: TRBJ2-1; clone_size: -; d_call: -; v_call: TRBV11-2; cdr3_nt: TGTGCCAGCAGCCTCCCTGGGGCCGGTGGAAATGAGCAGTTCTTC; cdr3_aa: CASSLPGAGGNEQFF
j_call: TRBJ2-1; clone_size: -; d_call: -; v_call: TRBV29-1; cdr3_nt: TGCAGCGTTGCTCTGGGCACCAACAATGAGCAGTTCTTC; cdr3_aa: CSVALGTNNEQFF
j_call: TRBJ2-3; clone_size: -; d_call: TRBD2; v_call: TRBV6-1; cdr3_nt: TGTGCCAGCAGTGATTTAACTAGCGGGGGTGGAAATACGCAGTATTTT; cdr3_aa: CASSDLTSGGGNTQYF
j_call: TRBJ2-4; clone_size: -; d_call: TRBD2; v_call: TRBV12-3/TRBV12-4; cdr3_nt: TGTGCCAGCAGTGGGGGTTGGGGGGAGGGCACAAACATTCAGTACTTC; cdr3_aa: CASSGGWGEGTNIQYF
j_call: TRBJ2-5; clone_size: -; d_call: TRBD2; v_call: TRBV9; cdr3_nt: TGTACCAGCAGCTACAAGGAGCGGGGGGAGACCCAGTACTTC; cdr3_aa: CTSSYKERGETQYF
j_call: TRBJ1-2; clone_size: -; d_call: TRBD1; v_call: TRBV12-3/TRBV12-4; cdr3_nt: TGTGCCAGCAGTTGGGACAGGGATGGCTACACCTTC; cdr3_aa: CASSWDRDGYTF
j_call: TRBJ2-5; clone_size: -; d_call: -; v_call: TRBV12-3/TRBV12-4; cdr3_nt: TGTGCCAGCAGTTTAGCGCTACAGGGAAGAGCAGAGACCCAGTACTTC; cdr3_aa: CASSLALQGRAETQYF
j_call: TRBJ2-1; clone_size: few; d_call: -; v_call: TRBV7-8; cdr3_nt: TGTGCCAGCAGCTTACCCGGTACTACCTACAATGAGCAGTTCTTC; cdr3_aa: CASSLPGTTYNEQFF
j_call: TRBJ1-2; clone_size: -; d_call: TRBD1; v_call: TRBV27; cdr3_nt: TGTGCCAGCAAGTCGGAACAGGGGCCCTATGGCTACACCTTC; cdr3_aa: CASKSEQGPYGYTF
j_call: TRBJ1-2; clone_size: -; d_call: -; v_call: TRBV4-2; cdr3_nt: TGTGCCAGCAGCCAACCCCTGCCTGCTAACTATGGCTACACCTTC; cdr3_aa: CASSQPLPANYGYTF
j_call: TRBJ2-1; clone_size: -; d_call: -; v_call: TRBV10-3; cdr3_nt: TGTGCCATCAGTGAGTCTTTAGGGGATAATGAGCAGTTCTTC; cdr3_aa: CAISESLGDNEQFF